Below, 2 T cell receptor beta chains from the same sample are listed, as sequenced in a study of T cell responses to AZD1222 COVID-19 vaccine. Libraries were prepared by immunoSEQ multiplex PCR; TCRdb keeps only in-frame clonotypes and omits some of them. This repertoire shows approximately 110,000 clones, approximately 89% found once; its top ten account for less than 4.5%. The sequences come from peripheral blood, collected on day 0 of AZD1222 vaccination. The receptor set was obtained from an adult in good health.

V usage is TRBV3-1 (or the pseudogene TRBV3-2) and J usage is TRBJ2-7; the D call may be TRBD1 or TRBD2 (6 bases each). The length of the CDR3 is 13 residues. Trimming took 5 bases from V and 1 from J, leaving 9 bases between them. The germline V gene has CDR1 LGHDT and CDR2 YNNKEL (reference sequence). The CDR3 nucleotides are TGTGCCAGCAGCGAAGGGGGGTCCTACGAGCAGTACTTC. This codes for CASSEGGSYEQYF.

The rearrangement joins TRBV5-1 to TRBJ1-3; the D is unclear. Germline CDR1 SGHRS, CDR2 YFSETQ. The CDR3 runs 16 residues. Deletions cut 4 bases from V and 0 bases from J, with 14 bases between. CDR3 amino acids: CASSAGPMISGNTIYF. CDR3 nucleotides: TGCGCCAGCAGCGCGGGTCCCATGATCTCTGGAAACACCATATATTTT.